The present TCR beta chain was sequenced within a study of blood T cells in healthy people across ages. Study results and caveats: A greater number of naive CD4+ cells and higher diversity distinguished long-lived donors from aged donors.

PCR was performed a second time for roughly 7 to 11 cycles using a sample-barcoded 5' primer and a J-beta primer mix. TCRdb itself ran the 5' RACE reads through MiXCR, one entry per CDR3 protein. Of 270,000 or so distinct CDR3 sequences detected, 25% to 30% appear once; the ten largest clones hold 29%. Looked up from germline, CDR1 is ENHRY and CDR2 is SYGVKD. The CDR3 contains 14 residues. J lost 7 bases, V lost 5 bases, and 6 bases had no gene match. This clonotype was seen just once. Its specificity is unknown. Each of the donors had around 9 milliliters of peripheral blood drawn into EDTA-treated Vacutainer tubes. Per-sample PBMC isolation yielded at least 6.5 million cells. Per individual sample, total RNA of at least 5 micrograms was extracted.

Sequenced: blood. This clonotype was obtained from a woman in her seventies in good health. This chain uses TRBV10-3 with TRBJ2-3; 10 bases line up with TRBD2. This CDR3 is CAISSGRDENTQYF. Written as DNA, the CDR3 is TGTGCCATCAGTAGCGGGAGGGATGAAAATACGCAGTATTTT.